This TCR beta chain came from a study of cytomegalovirus exposure and HLA in healthy donors. Study-wide results and limits: CMV serostatus was the only recorded immune exposure for donors. A later analysis found TCR association rates differed by HLA locus, highest for DRB1 and lowest for HLA-C. Clonal expansion was found to be greater in HLA-associated TCR beta chains than in equally common others in a later analysis.

Primers: 60 Vbeta forward and 13 Jbeta reverse. Only in-frame clones appear in the TCRdb table, and some are missing; sequencing was by immunoSEQ multiplex PCR. Of roughly 220,000 clones listed, roughly 80% are singletons. A note on this clone: What it binds is unknown.

The CDR3 covers 13 residues. Trimming took 3 bases from V and 0 from J, leaving 4 bases between them. Per the germline V gene, CDR1 is SGHDT and CDR2 is YYEEEE. The TCR comes from a man younger than 40 in good health and CMV-seronegative. The chain joins TRBV5-6 to TRBJ1-3; D gene ambiguous. Sample: PBMCs. In DNA form, the CDR3 reads TGTGCCAGCAGCTACAGCTCTGGAAACACCATATATTTT. It codes for CASSYSSGNTIYF.